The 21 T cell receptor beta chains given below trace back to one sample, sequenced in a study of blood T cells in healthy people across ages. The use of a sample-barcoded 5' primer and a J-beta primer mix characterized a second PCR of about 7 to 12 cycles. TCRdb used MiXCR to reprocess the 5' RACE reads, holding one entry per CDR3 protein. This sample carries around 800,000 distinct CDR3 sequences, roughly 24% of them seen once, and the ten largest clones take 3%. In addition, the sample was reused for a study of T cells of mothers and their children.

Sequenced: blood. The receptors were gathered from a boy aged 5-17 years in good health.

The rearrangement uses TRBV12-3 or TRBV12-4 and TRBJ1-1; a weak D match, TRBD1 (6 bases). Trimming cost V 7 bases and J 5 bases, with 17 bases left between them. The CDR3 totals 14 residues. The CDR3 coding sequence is TGTGCCAGCATCATCGTGGGGGGCCTGACTGAAGCTTTCTTT. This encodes CASIIVGGLTEAFF.

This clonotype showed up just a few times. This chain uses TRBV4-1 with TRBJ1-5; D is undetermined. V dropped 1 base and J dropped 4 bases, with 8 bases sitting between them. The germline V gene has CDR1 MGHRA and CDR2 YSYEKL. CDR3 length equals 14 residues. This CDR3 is CASSQVQLNQPQHF. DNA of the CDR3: TGCGCCAGCAGCCAAGTGCAGCTTAATCAGCCCCAGCATTTT.

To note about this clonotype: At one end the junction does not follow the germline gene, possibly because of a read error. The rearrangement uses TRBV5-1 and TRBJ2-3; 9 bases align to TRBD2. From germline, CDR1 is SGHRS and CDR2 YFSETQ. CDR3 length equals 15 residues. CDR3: CASSAGGIRTDTQYF. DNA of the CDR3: TGCGCCAGCAGCGCGGGGGGGATTCGCACCGATACGCAGTATTTT.

The CDR3 region has the DNA TGTGCCAGCAGCCCCGAGACAGGGATGTCCTACGAGCAGTACTTC. Translation: CASSPETGMSYEQYF. This chain connects TRBV7-9 to TRBJ2-7, with TRBD1 identical over 7 bases. CDR3 size: 15 residues. Germline assignment: CDR1 SEHNR and CDR2 FQNEAQ (reference sequence). V lost 5 bases, J lost 1 base, and 8 bases stayed unmatched.

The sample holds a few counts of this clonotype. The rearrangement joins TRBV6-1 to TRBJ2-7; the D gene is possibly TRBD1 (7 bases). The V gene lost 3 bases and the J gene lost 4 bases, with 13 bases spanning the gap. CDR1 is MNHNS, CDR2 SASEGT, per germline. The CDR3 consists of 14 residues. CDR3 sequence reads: CASSDQGGGYEQYF. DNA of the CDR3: TGTGCCAGCAGTGACCAGGGGGGCGGTTACGAGCAGTACTTC.

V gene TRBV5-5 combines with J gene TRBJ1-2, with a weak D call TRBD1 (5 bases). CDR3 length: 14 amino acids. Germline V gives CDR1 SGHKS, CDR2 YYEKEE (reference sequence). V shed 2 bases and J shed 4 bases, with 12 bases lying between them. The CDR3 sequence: CASSFGATTYGYTF. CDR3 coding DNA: TGTGCCAGCAGCTTTGGGGCAACCACCTATGGCTACACCTTC. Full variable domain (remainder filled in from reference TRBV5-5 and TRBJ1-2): DAGVTQSPTHLIKTRGQQVTLRCSPISGHKSVSWYQQVLGQGPQFIFQYYEKEERGRGNFPDRFSARQFPNYSSELNVNALLLGDSALYLCASSFGATTYGYTFGSGTRLTVV.

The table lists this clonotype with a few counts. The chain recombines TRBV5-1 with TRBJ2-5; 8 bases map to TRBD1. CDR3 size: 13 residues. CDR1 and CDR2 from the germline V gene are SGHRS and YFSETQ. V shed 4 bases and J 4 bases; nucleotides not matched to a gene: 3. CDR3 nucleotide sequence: TGCGCCAGCAGCGCCGACAGGGGAGAGACCCAGTACTTC. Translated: CASSADRGETQYF.

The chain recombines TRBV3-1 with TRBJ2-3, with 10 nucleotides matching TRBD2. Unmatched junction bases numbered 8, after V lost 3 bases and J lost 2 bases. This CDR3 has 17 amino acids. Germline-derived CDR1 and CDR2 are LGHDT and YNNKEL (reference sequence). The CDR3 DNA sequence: TGTGCCAGCAGCCAGGGACTAGCGAGACCTCTCACAGATACGCAGTATTTT. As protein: CASSQGLARPLTDTQYF.

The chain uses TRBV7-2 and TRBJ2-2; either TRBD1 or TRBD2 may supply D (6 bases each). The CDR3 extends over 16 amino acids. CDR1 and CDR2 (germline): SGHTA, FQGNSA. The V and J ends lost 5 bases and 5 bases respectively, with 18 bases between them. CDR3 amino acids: CASSPWGALGTGELFF. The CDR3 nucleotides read TGTGCCAGCAGCCCTTGGGGGGCCCTTGGAACCGGGGAGCTGTTTTTT.

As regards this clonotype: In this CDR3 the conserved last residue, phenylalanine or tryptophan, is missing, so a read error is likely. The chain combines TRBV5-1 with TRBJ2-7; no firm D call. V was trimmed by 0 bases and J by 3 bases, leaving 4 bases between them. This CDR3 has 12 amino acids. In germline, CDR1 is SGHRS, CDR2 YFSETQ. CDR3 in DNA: TGCGCCAGCAGCTTGGGGGGCTACGAGCAGTACTTA. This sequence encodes CASSLGGYEQYL.

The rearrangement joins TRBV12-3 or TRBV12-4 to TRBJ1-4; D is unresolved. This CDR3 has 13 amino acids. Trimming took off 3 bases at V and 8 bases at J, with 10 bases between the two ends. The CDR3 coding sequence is TGTGCCAGCAGTTTTGGTGGGGAAGAAAAACTGTTTTTT. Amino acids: CASSFGGEEKLFF.

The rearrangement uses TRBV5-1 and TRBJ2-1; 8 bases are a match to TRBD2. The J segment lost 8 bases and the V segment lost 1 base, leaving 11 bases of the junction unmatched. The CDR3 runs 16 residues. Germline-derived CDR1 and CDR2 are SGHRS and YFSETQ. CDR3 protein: CASSLNPTSARDEQFF. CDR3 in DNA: TGCGCCAGCAGCTTGAACCCGACTAGCGCGAGGGATGAGCAGTTCTTC.

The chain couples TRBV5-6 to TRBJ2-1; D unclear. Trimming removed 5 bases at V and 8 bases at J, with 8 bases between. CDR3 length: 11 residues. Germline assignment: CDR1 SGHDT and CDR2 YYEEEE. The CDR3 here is CASSSMDEQFF. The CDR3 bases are TGTGCCAGCAGTTCGATGGATGAGCAGTTCTTC.

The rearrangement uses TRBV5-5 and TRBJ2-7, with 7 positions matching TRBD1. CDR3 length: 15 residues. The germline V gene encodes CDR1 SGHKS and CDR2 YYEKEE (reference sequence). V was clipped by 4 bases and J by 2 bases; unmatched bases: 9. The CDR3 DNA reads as TGTGCCAGCAGCCGTACAGGGGATCCTGCCTACGAGCAGTACTTC. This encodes CASSRTGDPAYEQYF.

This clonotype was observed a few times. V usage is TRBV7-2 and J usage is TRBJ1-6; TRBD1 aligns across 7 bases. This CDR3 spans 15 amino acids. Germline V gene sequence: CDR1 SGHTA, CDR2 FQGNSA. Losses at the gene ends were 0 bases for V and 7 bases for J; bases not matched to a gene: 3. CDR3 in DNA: TGTGCCAGCAGCTTAGCGACAGGGTTGAATTCACCCCTCCACTTT. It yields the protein CASSLATGLNSPLHF.

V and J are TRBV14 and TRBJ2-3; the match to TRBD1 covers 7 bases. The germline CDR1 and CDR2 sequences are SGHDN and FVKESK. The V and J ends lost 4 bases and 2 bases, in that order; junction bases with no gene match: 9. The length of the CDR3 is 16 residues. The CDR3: CASSRFEGAFTDTQYF. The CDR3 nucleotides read TGTGCCAGCAGCCGGTTTGAGGGGGCGTTCACAGATACGCAGTATTTT. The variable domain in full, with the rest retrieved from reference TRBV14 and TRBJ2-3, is EAGVTQFPSHSVIEKGQTVTLRCDPISGHDNLYWYRRVMGKEIKFLLHFVKESKQDESGMPNNRFLAERTGGTYSTLKVQPAELEDSGVYFCASSRFEGAFTDTQYFGPGTRLTVL.

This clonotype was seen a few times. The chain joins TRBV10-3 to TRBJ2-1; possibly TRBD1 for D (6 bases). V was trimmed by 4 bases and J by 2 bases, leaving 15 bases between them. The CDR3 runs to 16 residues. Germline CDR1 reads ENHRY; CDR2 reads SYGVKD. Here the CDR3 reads CAISGRTRGAYNEQFF. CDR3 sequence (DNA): TGTGCCATCAGTGGCCGGACCAGGGGCGCCTACAATGAGCAGTTCTTC.

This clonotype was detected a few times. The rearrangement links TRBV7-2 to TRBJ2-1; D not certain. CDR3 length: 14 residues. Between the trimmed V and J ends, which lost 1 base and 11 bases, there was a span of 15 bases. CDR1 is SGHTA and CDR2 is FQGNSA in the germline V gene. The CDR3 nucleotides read TGTGCCAGCAGCTTAGGTTGGGGTAATGGTCAGCAGTTCTTC. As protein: CASSLGWGNGQQFF.

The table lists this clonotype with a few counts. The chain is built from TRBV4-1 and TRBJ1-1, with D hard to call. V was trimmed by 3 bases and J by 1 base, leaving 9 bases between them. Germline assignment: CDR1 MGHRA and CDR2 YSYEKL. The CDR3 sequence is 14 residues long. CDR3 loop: CASSQGLRNTEAFF. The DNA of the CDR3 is TGCGCCAGCAGCCAGGGTCTGAGGAACACTGAAGCTTTCTTT.

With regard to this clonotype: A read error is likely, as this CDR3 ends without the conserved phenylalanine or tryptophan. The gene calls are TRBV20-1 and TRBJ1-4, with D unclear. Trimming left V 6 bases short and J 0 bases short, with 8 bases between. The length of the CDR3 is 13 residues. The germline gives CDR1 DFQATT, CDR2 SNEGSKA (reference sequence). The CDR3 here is CSAQQATNEKLFS. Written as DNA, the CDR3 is TGCAGTGCCCAACAAGCAACTAATGAAAAACTGTTTTCT.

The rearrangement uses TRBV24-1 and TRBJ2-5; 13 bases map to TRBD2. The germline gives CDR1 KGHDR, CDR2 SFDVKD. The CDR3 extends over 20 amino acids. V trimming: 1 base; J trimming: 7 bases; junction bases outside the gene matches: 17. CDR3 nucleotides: TGTGCCACCAGTGATTTTGGGACTAGCGGGGAACTCGTCGGCGATGGGACCCAGTACTTC. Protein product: CATSDFGTSGELVGDGTQYF.